Shown below are 2 T cell receptor beta chains from a single sample sequenced in a study of radiotherapy plus CTLA-4 blockade in lung cancer. Assay used: immunoSEQ multiplex PCR; TCRdb lists only in-frame clones, some missing. In the table there are over 50,000 clones, around 85% of which are singletons. The specimen comprised peripheral blood, sampled from a patient treated with radiotherapy plus ipilimumab. The receptors come from a human donor with non-small cell lung cancer who had a complete response to radiotherapy plus ipilimumab.

In this sample, this clone turned up once. The chain combines TRBV19 with TRBJ1-3; TRBD1 aligns across 9 bases. Germline V lookup: CDR1 LNHDA, CDR2 SQIVND (reference sequence). The ends lost 0 bases at V and 4 bases at J; junction bases unmatched: 4. The CDR3 loop spans 16 amino acids. CDR3 region: CASSIDAGQGGNTIYF. DNA for the CDR3: TGTGCCAGTAGTATAGACGCGGGACAGGGAGGAAACACCATATATTTT. Looking up the rest from reference TRBV19 and TRBJ1-3 gives the full variable domain: DGGITQSPKYLFRKEGQNVTLSCEQNLNHDAMYWYRQDPGQGLRLIYYSQIVNDFQKGDIAEGYSVSREKKESFPLTVTSAQKNPTAFYLCASSIDAGQGGNTIYFGEGSWLTVV.

This chain joins TRBV29-1 and TRBJ2-2, with D unclear. Germline CDR1 reads SQVTM; CDR2 reads ANQGSEA. Trimming removed 4 bases from V and 0 bases from J, with 12 bases in between. This CDR3 is 15 amino acids long. This chain's CDR3 is CSVAPNTANTGELFF. The CDR3 DNA is TGCAGCGTTGCCCCGAATACGGCGAACACCGGGGAGCTGTTTTTT.